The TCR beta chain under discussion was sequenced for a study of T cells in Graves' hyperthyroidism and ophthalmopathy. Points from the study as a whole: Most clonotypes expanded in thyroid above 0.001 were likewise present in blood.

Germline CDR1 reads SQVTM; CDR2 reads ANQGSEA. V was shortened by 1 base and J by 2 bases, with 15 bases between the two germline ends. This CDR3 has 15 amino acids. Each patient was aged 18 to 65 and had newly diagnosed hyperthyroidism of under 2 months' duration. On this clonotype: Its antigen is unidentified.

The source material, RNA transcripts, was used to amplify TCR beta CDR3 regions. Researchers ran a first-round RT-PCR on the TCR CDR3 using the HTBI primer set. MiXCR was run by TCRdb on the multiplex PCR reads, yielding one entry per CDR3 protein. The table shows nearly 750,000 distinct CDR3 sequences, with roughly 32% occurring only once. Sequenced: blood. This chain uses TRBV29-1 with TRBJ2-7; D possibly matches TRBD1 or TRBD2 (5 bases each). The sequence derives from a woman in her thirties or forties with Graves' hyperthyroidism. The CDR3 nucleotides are TGCAGCGTTGAAGGGTTCGGGGACGGGACCTACGAGCAGTACTTC. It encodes CSVEGFGDGTYEQYF.